Sequencing of this TCR beta chain was carried out in a study of blood T cells in healthy people across ages. Study-wide results and caveats: Getting older went along with TCR beta diversity per million T cells dropping roughly linearly.

As concerns this clonotype: Its specificity is not known.

The second PCR ran roughly 6 to 12 cycles with a sample-barcoded 5' primer and J-beta primers. TCRdb fed the 5' RACE reads into MiXCR, producing one record per CDR3 protein. The sample has about 1,500,000 distinct CDR3 sequences, 28% seen once. Trimming stripped 3 bases from V and 7 bases from J, with 10 bases between. The CDR3 has 13 amino acids. Germline CDR1 SGDLS, CDR2 YYNGEE. Specimen: blood. The receptor comes from a woman aged 25 to 45 in good health. The chain recombines TRBV9 with TRBJ2-2, with D perhaps TRBD1 (5 bases). Here the CDR3 DNA reads TGTGCCAGCAGCGCACAGGTGATCGGGGAGCTGTTTTTT. It is translated as CASSAQVIGELFF.